Listed below are T cell receptor beta chains from one sample, sequenced in a study of graft-versus-host responses after intestinal transplantation. Sequencing used immunoSEQ multiplex PCR; TCRdb keeps in-frame clones, though not all of them. The sample carries 40,000 or so clones, 85% to 90% recorded once. Sequences were derived from PBMCs, sampled 267 days after transplant. Every receptor here comes from a human patient who received an intestinal transplant, so some T cells may come from the graft donor. Both conserved end residues are part of each CDR3. The D gene is left open where the match is weak. Rows may omit the clone size; those that give it use once, few, many or a size class.

D	V	J	size	CDR3	DNA
TRBD2	TRBV11-2	TRBJ2-1	.	CASSLEGGKGNEQFF	TGTGCCAGCAGCTTAGAGGGAGGGAAGGGCAATGAGCAGTTCTTC
TRBD1	TRBV12-5	TRBJ1-4	.	CASGLGQGGLGKLFF	TGTGCTAGTGGTTTGGGACAGGGAGGGTTAGGAAAACTGTTTTTT
.	TRBV6-4	TRBJ2-1	.	CASSDRDNEQFF	TGTGCCAGCAGTGACAGGGACAATGAGCAGTTCTTC
.	TRBV4-1	TRBJ1-5	.	CASSQEDSVFNQPQHF	TGCGCCAGCAGCCAAGAGGACTCGGTGTTCAATCAGCCCCAGCATTTT
.	TRBV18	TRBJ2-5	.	CASSPLSGSAQETQYF	TGTGCCAGCTCACCGTTGTCAGGGAGCGCCCAAGAGACCCAGTACTTC
TRBD1	TRBV5-8	TRBJ1-5	.	CASSSGTGALRQPQHF	TGTGCCAGCAGCTCCGGGACAGGGGCGCTGAGGCAGCCCCAGCATTTT
.	TRBV7-6	TRBJ2-7	.	CASSLAGWSYEQYF	TGTGCCAGCAGCCTAGCAGGGTGGTCCTACGAGCAGTACTTC
TRBD1	TRBV30	TRBJ2-5	few	CAWARDREETQYF	TGTGCCTGGGCCCGGGACAGGGAAGAGACCCAGTACTTC
TRBD1	TRBV7-6	TRBJ1-1	.	CASSAGQGNTEAFF	TGTGCCAGCAGCGCGGGACAGGGTAACACTGAAGCTTTCTTT
.	TRBV15	TRBJ1-1	.	CATSSFNGLRPQEAFF	TGTGCCACCAGCAGTTTTAACGGTCTTCGGCCACAAGAAGCTTTCTTT
.	TRBV4-1	TRBJ1-4	once	CASSQVSTKGEKLFF	TGCGCCAGCAGCCAAGTCAGTACTAAGGGCGAAAAACTGTTTTTT
TRBD1	TRBV4-1	TRBJ2-1	.	CATASGQGINNEQFF	TGCGCCACCGCGAGCGGACAGGGCATAAACAATGAGCAGTTCTTC
.	TRBV18	TRBJ1-2	.	CASSESDPQSGYTF	TGTGCCAGTTCAGAGTCCGATCCCCAATCTGGCTACACCTTC
TRBD1	TRBV11-2	TRBJ2-5	few	CASTLLRGPQETQYF	TGTGCCAGCACCCTCTTAAGGGGGCCCCAAGAGACCCAGTACTTC
.	TRBV11-2	TRBJ2-7	.	CASSFLGPDLYEQYF	TGTGCCAGCAGCTTCCTAGGACCGGACCTCTACGAGCAGTACTTC
TRBD2	TRBV2	TRBJ2-4	.	CASSDSGGRVNIQYF	TGTGCCAGCAGTGATAGCGGGGGGCGTGTAAACATTCAGTACTTC
.	TRBV5-5	TRBJ1-1	.	CASRTGGGTEAFF	TGTGCCAGCCGTACAGGAGGTGGCACTGAAGCTTTCTTT
.	TRBV2	TRBJ1-3	.	CASMVEGFSGNTIYF	TGTGCCAGCATGGTGGAAGGTTTCTCTGGAAACACCATATATTTT
.	TRBV5-5	TRBJ2-3	.	CASSTGTSTDTQYF	TGTGCCAGCAGCACCGGGACGAGCACAGATACGCAGTATTTT
TRBD1	TRBV6-5	TRBJ2-7	.	CASKTGSSYEQYF	TGTGCCAGCAAGACAGGGAGCTCCTACGAGCAGTACTTC
TRBD1	TRBV6-1	TRBJ2-7	.	CASSEPGGAYEQYF	TGTGCCAGCAGTGAGCCAGGGGGCGCCTACGAGCAGTACTTC
.	TRBV4-1	TRBJ2-7	.	CASSENRVFGYEQYF	TGCGCCAGCAGCGAAAACAGGGTTTTCGGATACGAGCAGTACTTC
.	TRBV19	TRBJ2-2	.	CASSRTANTGELFF	TGTGCCAGTAGTCGGACAGCGAACACCGGGGAGCTGTTTTTT
.	TRBV21-1	TRBJ2-7	.	CASRWTTRDPYEQYF	TGTGCCAGCAGATGGACGACTAGAGATCCTTACGAGCAGTACTTC
TRBD2	TRBV5-1	TRBJ2-5	.	CASSLASGGPHETQYF	TGCGCCAGCAGTCTAGCTAGCGGGGGGCCACACGAGACCCAGTACTTC
TRBD1	TRBV2	TRBJ2-3	.	CASSAMGQGGTDTQYF	TGTGCCAGCAGTGCTATGGGACAGGGGGGCACAGATACGCAGTATTTT
TRBD2	TRBV5-3	TRBJ2-5	few	CARSLGTSGGGETQYF	TGTGCCAGAAGCCTTGGGACTAGCGGGGGTGGGGAGACCCAGTACTTC
.	TRBV7-9	TRBJ2-2	.	CASSDPDSYTGELFF	TGTGCCAGCAGCGACCCGGACAGTTACACCGGGGAGCTGTTTTTT
.	TRBV19	TRBJ2-3	.	CASRTLSATDTQYF	TGTGCCAGCCGCACCCTATCGGCCACAGATACGCAGTATTTT
.	TRBV7-9	TRBJ2-7	.	CASSHRVGGSYEQYF	TGTGCCAGCAGCCACCGGGTGGGTGGATCCTACGAGCAGTACTTC
TRBD2	TRBV7-2	TRBJ2-1	.	CASSLDSGGRNEQFF	TGTGCCAGCAGCCTAGATAGCGGGGGGCGCAATGAGCAGTTCTTC
TRBD1	TRBV6-1	TRBJ1-5	few	CASSEGTGGVQPQHF	TGTGCCAGCAGTGAAGGGACAGGTGGGGTACAGCCCCAGCATTTT
.	TRBV27	TRBJ2-3	.	CASSSETVPTDTQYF	TGTGCCAGCAGTTCAGAGACAGTCCCCACAGATACGCAGTATTTT
.	TRBV7-6	TRBJ2-7	.	CASSPVAGYEQYF	TGTGCCAGCAGCCCAGTAGCAGGGTACGAGCAGTACTTC
TRBD1	TRBV6-1	TRBJ1-3	.	CASSESRTGGNTIYF	TGTGCCAGCAGTGAGTCGCGGACAGGCGGAAACACCATATATTTT
.	TRBV21-1	TRBJ2-5	.	CASSKVVRGIQETQYF	TGTGCCAGCAGCAAAGTCGTCCGGGGGATACAAGAGACCCAGTACTTC
.	TRBV4-1	TRBJ2-5	.	CASSQRTGQYETQYF	TGCGCCAGCAGCCAACGAACGGGACAATACGAGACCCAGTACTTC
TRBD1	TRBV5-1	TRBJ1-1	.	CASSLITGGTEAFF	TGCGCCAGCAGCTTAATCACAGGGGGCACTGAAGCTTTCTTT
.	TRBV19	TRBJ1-3	.	CASSTFRVSGNTIYF	TGTGCCAGTAGTACTTTCCGGGTCTCTGGAAACACCATATATTTT
.	TRBV14	TRBJ1-1	.	CASSQGEVNTEAFF	TGTGCCAGCAGCCAAGGGGAGGTAAACACTGAAGCTTTCTTT
TRBD2	TRBV5-1	TRBJ2-1	few	CASSWGTSGGYNEQFF	TGCGCCAGCAGCTGGGGGACTAGCGGGGGATACAATGAGCAGTTCTTC
TRBD1	TRBV7-8	TRBJ1-2	once	CASSPNRGSGYGYTF	TGTGCCAGCAGCCCCAACAGGGGGTCAGGGTATGGCTACACCTTC
.	TRBV4-1	TRBJ1-1	.	CASSQVRIFYTEAFF	TGCGCCAGCAGCCAAGTTAGGATTTTTTACACTGAAGCTTTCTTT
.	TRBV5-1	TRBJ2-2	.	CASSSLVPTELFF	TGCGCCAGCAGCTCACTGGTCCCGACGGAGCTGTTTTTT
.	TRBV6-1	TRBJ1-2	.	CASSEDPLRGYTF	TGTGCCAGCAGTGAAGATCCCCTGAGGGGCTACACCTTC
TRBD1	TRBV28	TRBJ2-3	.	CASSSRQGSTDTQYF	TGTGCCAGCAGCTCTAGACAGGGAAGCACAGATACGCAGTATTTT
.	TRBV4-1	TRBJ1-1	.	CASTAGGSEDTEAFF	TGCGCCAGCACCGCAGGCGGGAGTGAGGACACTGAAGCTTTCTTT
TRBD1	TRBV11-1	TRBJ1-2	.	CASSLETGTAHYGYTF	TGTGCCAGCAGCCTAGAAACCGGGACAGCGCACTATGGCTACACCTTC
.	TRBV29-1	TRBJ1-1	once	CSVESVGGTEAFF	TGCAGCGTTGAGTCGGTGGGGGGCACTGAAGCTTTCTTT
TRBD2	TRBV6-4	TRBJ2-1	.	CASSDSASGSNEQFF	TGTGCCAGCAGTGACTCGGCTAGCGGGAGCAATGAGCAGTTCTTC
.	TRBV7-9	TRBJ1-2	.	CASRGEGYGYTF	TGTGCCAGCCGCGGGGAGGGCTATGGCTACACCTTC
.	TRBV13	TRBJ2-5	.	CASSFGGKETQYF	TGTGCCAGCAGCTTCGGCGGGAAAGAGACCCAGTACTTC
TRBD1	TRBV11-2	TRBJ2-4	.	CASSLGPTTGASKNIQYF	TGTGCCAGCAGCTTAGGCCCCACCACAGGGGCCTCCAAAAACATTCAGTACTTC